This TCR beta chain came from a study of cytomegalovirus exposure and HLA in healthy donors. Germline V lookup: CDR1 LNHDA, CDR2 SQIVND (reference sequence). The CDR3 is made up of 16 amino acids. V was clipped by 0 bases and J by 2 bases, with 11 bases between them. As regards this clone: This sample includes further DNA sequences coding for the same CDR3.

Among the donors, all were healthy bone marrow donors. The PCR used 60 Vbeta and 13 Jbeta primers. The protocol was immunoSEQ multiplex PCR, while the TCRdb copy is restricted to in-frame clones and leaves out a portion. In the table there are about 200,000 clones, approximately 82% of which are singletons. V is TRBV19 and J is TRBJ2-1; D is possibly TRBD1 (5 bases). The sequenced sample consisted of PBMCs. The sequence was obtained from a man younger than 35 in good health and CMV-seronegative. CDR3 sequence reads: CASSIDRAGTYNEQFF. The CDR3 DNA follows: TGTGCCAGTAGTATAGATCGGGCAGGGACCTACAATGAGCAGTTCTTC. The full variable domain, its missing parts supplied by reference TRBV19 and TRBJ2-1, is DGGITQSPKYLFRKEGQNVTLSCEQNLNHDAMYWYRQDPGQGLRLIYYSQIVNDFQKGDIAEGYSVSREKKESFPLTVTSAQKNPTAFYLCASSIDRAGTYNEQFFGPGTRLTVL.